The subject of this entry is one T cell receptor beta chain. The sample is drawn from a study of radiotherapy plus CTLA-4 blockade in lung cancer. The CDR3 extends over 15 amino acids. Between the trimmed V and J ends, which lost 0 bases and 3 bases, there was a span of 7 bases. CDR1 and CDR2 from the germline V gene are SGDLS and YYNGEE. The data were produced by immunoSEQ multiplex PCR, yet TCRdb's version contains in-frame clones alone and is incomplete. The table includes around 78,000 clones, more than 60% detected once. The TCR was taken from a human donor with non-small cell lung cancer who had a partial response to radiotherapy plus ipilimumab. Some clones in this sample may be carry-over from other donors' samples. The material sequenced was peripheral blood, taken from a patient treated with radiotherapy plus ipilimumab. The rearrangement links TRBV9 to TRBJ1-6; maybe TRBD1 (6 bases). CDR3 nucleotide sequence: TGTGCCAGCAGCGTAGCGGACAGCTATAATTCACCCCTCCACTTT. It codes for CASSVADSYNSPLHF.